This is a list of T cell receptor beta chains from one sample in a study of blood T cell repertoires in COVID-19. Repertoires were generated with immunoSEQ multiplex PCR, while TCRdb's copy carries only in-frame clones and drops some. This table has 120,000 to 150,000 clones, around 83% appearing once. The sequencing input was PBMCs or T cells enriched from blood (not recorded which). These receptors all stem from a woman aged 45-60 years who had been exposed to COVID-19. Both conserved end residues are part of each CDR3. The D gene is left open where the match is weak. Where a row states a size, it is once, few, many or the class of an expanded clone; other rows omit it.

d_gene	v_gene	j_gene	abundance	CDR3aa	CDR3nt
-	TRBV6-1	TRBJ1-2	-	CASSERGNYGYTF	TGTGCCAGCAGTGAACGCGGTAACTATGGCTACACCTTC
-	TRBV2	TRBJ2-7	-	CASRDTDRSYEQYF	TGTGCCAGCAGAGACACGGACAGATCCTACGAGCAGTACTTC
-	TRBV19	TRBJ2-6	-	CASSRGGSGANVLTF	TGTGCCAGTAGCCGAGGGGGCTCTGGGGCCAACGTCCTGACTTTC
TRBD2	TRBV11-2	TRBJ2-5	-	CASSFYGGEGSQETQYF	TGTGCCAGCAGCTTTTATGGGGGGGAGGGATCCCAAGAGACCCAGTACTTC
TRBD1	TRBV6-1	TRBJ2-5	-	CASSEGQGLRETQYF	TGTGCCAGCAGTGAGGGACAGGGATTGCGAGAGACCCAGTACTTC
-	TRBV7-9	TRBJ2-1	once	CASSLGGYRASDEQFF	TGTGCCAGCAGCTTAGGGGGCTACAGGGCGTCGGATGAGCAGTTCTTC
TRBD1	TRBV10-3	TRBJ2-3	-	CATLTGQADTDTQYF	TGTGCCACCCTAACCGGACAGGCGGACACAGATACGCAGTATTTT
-	TRBV6-1	TRBJ1-3	-	CASSAVGNTIYF	TGTGCCAGCAGTGCCGTTGGAAACACCATATATTTT
TRBD2	TRBV5-6	TRBJ2-1	-	CASSLSGRAVNEQFF	TGTGCCAGCAGCTTAAGCGGGAGGGCCGTTAATGAGCAGTTCTTC
-	TRBV2	TRBJ2-6	-	CASSPDGSGANVLTF	TGTGCCAGCAGCCCCGACGGGTCTGGGGCCAACGTCCTGACTTTC
TRBD1	TRBV6-6	TRBJ2-1	-	CASSYKGQGGEQFF	TGTGCCAGCAGTTACAAGGGACAGGGGGGTGAGCAGTTCTTC
TRBD2	TRBV19	TRBJ2-1	-	CASSIQRGSNEQFF	TGTGCCAGTAGTATCCAGCGGGGGAGCAATGAGCAGTTCTTC
TRBD2	TRBV2	TRBJ2-1	-	CASSEAVAGGLRDEQFF	TGTGCCAGCAGTGAAGCCGTGGCGGGAGGGCTTAGGGATGAGCAGTTCTTC